Each of the 29 T cell receptor beta chains below was sequenced from the same sample in a study of cytomegalovirus exposure and HLA in healthy donors. 60 Vbeta and 13 Jbeta primers were used in PCR. Sequencing used immunoSEQ multiplex PCR; TCRdb keeps in-frame clones, though not all of them. The sample carries over 120,000 clones, approximately 80% recorded once. The specimen was PBMCs. The receptors come from a man aged 35-49 years in good health and CMV-seronegative.

V is TRBV4-3 and J is TRBJ2-1; possibly TRBD2 for D (6 bases). The CDR3 contains 15 residues. Trimming pared 2 bases from V and 9 bases from J, leaving 17 bases between. From germline, CDR1 is LGHNA and CDR2 YSLEER. The CDR3 DNA follows: TGCGCCAGCAGCCAAATCGGTGCGGGGTCGGGTGAGCAGTTCTTC. Its translation is CASSQIGAGSGEQFF.

The chain couples TRBV9 to TRBJ2-3; the D gene is possibly TRBD1 (5 bases). The CDR3 consists of 17 residues. Germline CDR1 is SGDLS and CDR2 is YYNGEE. Trimming cost V 4 bases and J 1 base, with 19 bases left between them. CDR3 protein: CASSTPTGIFGTDTQYF. The CDR3 DNA reads as TGTGCCAGCAGCACCCCCACAGGCATCTTTGGCACAGATACGCAGTATTTT.

Regarding this clone: This specimen includes other DNA sequences encoding the same CDR3. J is TRBJ1-4 and V is TRBV5-1, with D unclear. Germline loops: CDR1 SGHRS, CDR2 YFSETQ. This CDR3 is 14 amino acids long. Between the trimmed V and J ends, which lost 0 bases and 5 bases, there was a span of 8 bases. CDR3 residues: CASSLDSTNEKLFF. The CDR3 coding sequence is TGCGCCAGCAGCTTGGACAGCACCAATGAAAAACTGTTTTTT.

This sequence joins TRBV10-3 and TRBJ1-5; D gene uncertain. V was shortened by 2 bases and J by 6 bases, with 11 bases between the two germline ends. CDR1 and CDR2 from the germline V gene are ENHRY and SYGVKD. This CDR3 comprises 14 residues. The CDR3 region is CAISERSESQPQHF. The CDR3 DNA sequence: TGTGCCATCAGTGAGCGGTCTGAGAGTCAGCCCCAGCATTTT.

The table lists this clone with many counts. V and J are TRBV6-6 and TRBJ1-4, with 7 bases that match TRBD1. The CDR3 has 11 amino acids. Trimming at V came to 5 bases and at J to 11 bases, leaving 2 bases not matched to a gene. Germline V gene data show CDR1 as MNHNY and CDR2 as SVGAGI (reference sequence). The chain's CDR3 is CASSEDRKLFF. The CDR3 nucleotides read TGTGCCAGCAGTGAGGACAGGAAACTGTTTTTT.

The chain has TRBV11-2 and TRBJ2-7, with 7 bases identical to TRBD1. The V gene's germline CDR1 is SGHAT and CDR2 FQNNGV. This CDR3 region has 14 residues. Unmatched junction bases numbered 7, after V lost 5 bases and J lost 3 bases. Written as DNA, the CDR3 is TGTGCCAGCAGCGTACAGGGGCCGGGCTACGAGCAGTACTTC. As protein: CASSVQGPGYEQYF.

The V and J genes are TRBV5-6 and TRBJ1-2, with D possibly matching TRBD1 (5 bases). The length of the CDR3 is 15 residues. In germline, CDR1 is SGHDT, CDR2 YYEEEE. Trimming cost V 0 bases and J 4 bases, with 13 bases left between them. CDR3 sequence reads: CASSLGQSISYGYTF. The CDR3 nucleotides are TGTGCCAGCAGCTTGGGACAGTCTATCAGCTATGGCTACACCTTC. Drawing the rest from reference TRBV5-6 and TRBJ1-2, the complete variable domain is DAGVTQSPTHLIKTRGQQVTLRCSPKSGHDTVSWYQQALGQGPQFIFQYYEEEERQRGNFPDRFSGHQFPNYSSELNVNALLLGDSALYLCASSLGQSISYGYTFGSGTRLTVV.

This chain links TRBV5-6 with TRBJ2-1, with 7 bases that match TRBD2. Germline V gene lookup returns CDR1 SGHDT and CDR2 YYEEEE. V was clipped by 1 base and J by 8 bases; unmatched bases: 15. The CDR3 covers 17 residues. This CDR3 is CASSLPKAGPAWDEQFF. In DNA, the CDR3 is TGTGCCAGCAGCTTGCCTAAAGCGGGGCCCGCTTGGGATGAGCAGTTCTTC.

There are a few counts of this clone. V and J are TRBV7-8 and TRBJ2-5, with 16 nucleotides matching TRBD2. CDR1 SGHVS and CDR2 FQNEAQ come from the germline V gene. The V segment lost 4 bases and the J segment 5 bases; nucleotides outside the gene matches: 7. There are 17 residues in the CDR3. The CDR3, as DNA: TGTGCCAGCAGCTCGGGACTAGCGGGGGGGCCTCGGGAGACCCAGTACTTC. Encoded protein: CASSSGLAGGPRETQYF.

The chain combines TRBV4-2 with TRBJ1-2; 9 nucleotides align to TRBD1. Germline V gives CDR1 LGHNA, CDR2 YNFKEQ. V lost 0 bases to trimming and J lost 4 bases; unmatched junction nucleotides: 3. This CDR3 is 15 amino acids long. The CDR3 DNA reads TGTGCCAGCAGCCAAGAGGACAGGGGTGGCTATGGCTACACCTTC. Translated: CASSQEDRGGYGYTF.

This chain's CDR3 is CASSRSGARGQETQYF. The CDR3 nucleotides are TGTGCCAGCAGCCGTTCGGGAGCCCGAGGCCAAGAGACCCAGTACTTC. The V gene is TRBV5-4, the J gene TRBJ2-5; D perhaps matches TRBD2 (6 bases). The germline CDR1 and CDR2 sequences are SGHNT and YYREEE (reference sequence). The CDR3 is 16 amino acids. V lost 4 bases to trimming and J lost 1 base, with 17 bases between them. Full variable domain (missing parts from reference TRBV5-4 and TRBJ2-5): ETGVTQSPTHLIKTRGQQVTLRCSSQSGHNTVSWYQQALGQGPQFIFQYYREEENGRGNFPPRFSGLQFPNYSSELNVNALELDDSALYLCASSRSGARGQETQYFGPGTRLLVL.

This chain connects TRBV9 to TRBJ2-5; tentative D call: TRBD2 (5 bases). The CDR3 contains 14 residues. V shed 1 base and J shed 5 bases, with 12 bases lying between them. Germline lookup yields CDR1 SGDLS and CDR2 YYNGEE. DNA for the CDR3: TGTGCCAGCAGCGTATCCCCCGGGGAGGAGACCCAGTACTTC. Protein product: CASSVSPGEETQYF.

The chain carries TRBV7-9 and TRBJ1-5, with TRBD1 matching 8 bases. This CDR3 has 16 amino acids. CDR1 and CDR2 (germline): SEHNR, FQNEAQ (reference sequence). V shed 2 bases, J shed 4 bases, and the junction held 7 bases outside the gene matches. DNA for the CDR3: TGTGCCAGCAGCTTATACGGGGACAGGTTTAATCAGCCCCAGCATTTT. Its protein product is CASSLYGDRFNQPQHF.

The chain carries TRBV28 and TRBJ1-3; no clear D gene. Per germline, CDR1 MDHEN and CDR2 SYDVKM. This CDR3 region has 15 residues. Between the trimmed V and J ends, which lost 4 bases and 0 bases, there was a span of 10 bases. CDR3 region: CASSSFRDSGNTIYF. The CDR3 DNA reads as TGTGCCAGCAGTTCCTTCCGGGACTCTGGAAACACCATATATTTT.

This chain connects TRBV5-1 to TRBJ2-3, with 9 bases that match TRBD1. V shed 5 bases and J 2 bases; nucleotides not matched to a gene: 9. CDR3 length: 16 amino acids. CDR1 is SGHRS, CDR2 YFSETQ, per germline. Here the CDR3 DNA reads TGCGCCAGCAGGGCCCAGGGGACAGGGCCCACAGATACGCAGTATTTT. It translates to CASRAQGTGPTDTQYF.

This clone was seen a handful of times. This chain uses TRBV7-2 with TRBJ2-3; 7 bases match TRBD1. The CDR3 is 17 amino acids. The germline V gene encodes CDR1 SGHTA and CDR2 FQGNSA. Trimming cost V 4 bases and J 4 bases; bases outside gene matches: 14. Here the CDR3 reads CASSSLQGFRLPDTQYF. The CDR3, as DNA: TGTGCCAGCAGCTCCTTACAGGGGTTTAGACTTCCAGATACGCAGTATTTT.

The V gene is TRBV6-6, the J gene TRBJ1-1, with D tentatively TRBD1 (5 bases). Germline assignment: CDR1 MNHNY and CDR2 SVGAGI (reference sequence). Between the trimmed V and J ends, which lost 6 bases and 4 bases, there was a span of 9 bases. The CDR3 runs to 12 residues. This chain's CDR3 is CASRGGSTEAFF. In DNA form, the CDR3 reads TGTGCCAGCAGGGGGGGATCCACTGAAGCTTTCTTT.

This chain joins TRBV6-5 and TRBJ1-2; D is unclear. The CDR3 consists of 13 residues. Trimming stripped 0 bases from V and 7 bases from J, with 9 bases between. Per the germline V gene, CDR1 is MNHEY and CDR2 is SVGAGI. CDR3 nucleotide sequence: TGTGCCAGCAGTTACTCTTTGAGAGGTGGCTACACCTTC. Its translation is CASSYSLRGGYTF.

V gene TRBV9 combines with J gene TRBJ2-5; 10 bases agree with TRBD2. CDR3 size: 14 residues. V was pared by 4 bases and J by 3 bases, with 3 bases of the junction left unmatched. The germline gives CDR1 SGDLS, CDR2 YYNGEE. The CDR3 protein is CASSTGLAEETQYF. The CDR3 DNA reads TGTGCCAGCAGCACCGGACTAGCGGAAGAGACCCAGTACTTC.

A remark on this clone: Other DNA variants within this sample encode the same CDR3. The J gene is TRBJ1-4, the V gene TRBV9, with D unresolved. CDR1 SGDLS and CDR2 YYNGEE come from the germline V gene. With 2 bases removed from V and 3 bases from J, the gap between germline ends came to 8 bases. The CDR3 contains 14 residues. The CDR3 DNA follows: TGTGCCAGCAGCGTCACGGGATCTAATGAAAAACTGTTTTTT. This sequence encodes CASSVTGSNEKLFF. The variable domain in full, completed from reference TRBV9 and TRBJ1-4, reads DSGVTQTPKHLITATGQRVTLRCSPRSGDLSVYWYQQSLDQGLQFLIQYYNGEERAKGNILERFSAQQFPDLHSELNLSSLELGDSALYFCASSVTGSNEKLFFGSGTQLSVL.

The chain links TRBV5-1 to TRBJ2-2; 8 bases map to TRBD1. The J segment lost 6 bases and the V segment lost 4 bases, leaving 5 bases of the junction unmatched. The CDR3 consists of 14 residues. Germline CDR1 reads SGHRS; CDR2 reads YFSETQ. CDR3 sequence: CASSTPDRAGELFF. The CDR3, as DNA: TGCGCCAGCAGCACCCCGGACAGGGCCGGGGAGCTGTTTTTT.

This clone has more than one count but fewer than ten. The chain links TRBV6-5 to TRBJ2-7, with TRBD1 matching 7 bases. Losses at the gene ends were 6 bases for V and 4 bases for J; bases not matched to a gene: 6. CDR1 is MNHEY and CDR2 is SVGAGI in the germline V gene. The CDR3 covers 13 residues. The CDR3 here is CASRTGTEYEQYF. DNA of the CDR3: TGTGCCAGCAGGACCGGGACAGAGTACGAGCAGTACTTC.

This chain joins TRBV6-6 and TRBJ1-5, with a possible D match to TRBD1 (6 bases). Looked up from germline, CDR1 is MNHNY and CDR2 is SVGAGI (reference sequence). V was trimmed by 0 bases and J by 4 bases, leaving 7 bases between them. This CDR3 is built from 14 residues. The CDR3 here is CASSYSQGNQPQHF. The CDR3 bases are TGTGCCAGCAGTTACTCGCAGGGGAATCAGCCCCAGCATTTT.

The rearrangement uses TRBV5-1 and TRBJ2-3; TRBD2 matches 7 bases. Per germline, CDR1 SGHRS and CDR2 YFSETQ. The CDR3 contains 16 residues. V dropped 5 bases and J dropped 5; count of bases not matched to a gene: 14. CDR3: CASSPGTIRPIDTQYF. CDR3 nucleotide sequence: TGCGCCAGCAGTCCGGGGACTATCAGGCCCATAGATACGCAGTATTTT.

This chain uses TRBV5-4 with TRBJ1-2; TRBD1 matches 8 bases. The ends lost 4 bases at V and 4 bases at J; junction bases unmatched: 12. Germline CDR1 and CDR2: SGHNT and YYREEE (reference sequence). The CDR3 spans 16 residues. CDR3 region: CASSQGQGGMPYGYTF. The CDR3, as DNA: TGTGCCAGCAGCCAAGGACAGGGAGGAATGCCCTATGGCTACACCTTC.

This clone was observed a few times. V and J are TRBV30 and TRBJ2-5; tentative D call: TRBD1 (5 bases). The V end lost 0 bases, the J end lost 3 bases, and 8 bases lay between the germline ends. The germline V gene has CDR1 GTSNPN and CDR2 SVGIG (reference sequence). The CDR3 consists of 13 residues. CDR3 in amino acids: CAWSVDSKETQYF. Here the CDR3 DNA reads TGTGCCTGGAGTGTTGACAGCAAAGAGACCCAGTACTTC.

The chain joins TRBV28 to TRBJ2-5, with TRBD1 matching 9 bases. With V trimmed by 6 bases and J by 0 bases, 5 bases remained unmatched. The CDR3 is 15 residues long. Germline CDR1 is MDHEN and CDR2 is SYDVKM. CDR3 residues: CASRSGQGYQETQYF. The CDR3 DNA reads as TGTGCCAGCAGGTCGGGACAGGGCTACCAAGAGACCCAGTACTTC.

This clone was counted between two and nine times. The chain employs TRBV18 and TRBJ1-5, with D possibly TRBD1 on 6 matching bases. The CDR3 has 15 amino acids. V was shortened by 0 bases and J by 2 bases, with 8 bases between the two germline ends. Germline loops: CDR1 KGHSH, CDR2 LQKENI. CDR3 sequence (DNA): TGTGCCAGCTCACCACCTTCAGGGGGCAATCAGCCCCAGCATTTT. Translated: CASSPPSGGNQPQHF.

This chain uses TRBV5-1 with TRBJ1-2; the D is unclear. The CDR3 has 12 amino acids. Germline V lookup: CDR1 SGHRS, CDR2 YFSETQ. V shed 7 bases and J shed 10 bases, with 17 bases lying between them. CDR3 bases: TGCGCCAGCGGCACCGGGGAGGGAGACTACACCTTC. It specifies CASGTGEGDYTF.